Below, 29 T cell receptor beta chains from the same sample are listed, as sequenced in a study of blood T cell repertoires in COVID-19. The table came from immunoSEQ multiplex PCR; TCRdb's copy has only in-frame clones and leaves some out. Of under 350,000 clones in the sample, 65% to 90% were seen once. Sequenced sample: PBMCs or T cells enriched from blood (not recorded which). The receptor set was obtained from a woman aged 40 to 50 with acute COVID-19.

About this clone itself: This same CDR3 is encoded by further DNA sequences in the sample. This sequence joins TRBV7-9 and TRBJ1-3; D might be TRBD1 (5 bases). V was cut by 1 base and J by 0 bases, with 7 bases left in between. This CDR3 has 15 amino acids. Germline V lookup: CDR1 SEHNR, CDR2 FQNEAQ (reference sequence). The chain's CDR3 is CASSLGDSSGNTIYF. The CDR3 DNA follows: TGTGCCAGCAGCTTAGGCGACAGCTCTGGAAACACCATATATTTT.

The V gene is TRBV4-2, the J gene TRBJ1-3; TRBD1 aligns across 7 bases. CDR1 LGHNA and CDR2 YNFKEQ come from the germline V gene. This CDR3 contains 17 residues. V trimming: 4 bases; J trimming: 2 bases; junction bases outside the gene matches: 11. Here the CDR3 reads CASSPGGGDNPGNTIYF. The CDR3, as DNA: TGTGCCAGCAGCCCAGGGGGTGGGGACAATCCTGGAAACACCATATATTTT.

The chain combines TRBV4-3 with TRBJ2-5, with a weak D call TRBD2 (6 bases). Germline-derived CDR1 and CDR2 are LGHNA and YSLEER. Trimming shortened V by 1 base and J by 2 bases, and 32 bases separated the two germline ends. The CDR3 sequence is 22 residues long. In DNA, the CDR3 is TGCGCCAGCAGCCAAGCCTTAAACCCTAACAGCGCGGGGCGACCAACACAAGAGACCCAGTACTTC. Amino acids: CASSQALNPNSAGRPTQETQYF.

V and J are TRBV10-3 and TRBJ1-3; D is unresolved. Germline V gene data show CDR1 as ENHRY and CDR2 as SYGVKD. The CDR3 length is 13 residues. V lost 4 bases, J lost 2 bases, and 6 bases lay in between. CDR3 coding DNA: TGTGCCATCAGTGCAGGAACTGGAAACACCATATATTTT. Translated: CAISAGTGNTIYF.

Concerning this clone itself: The identical CDR3 is also encoded by other nucleotide sequences in the sample. This chain uses TRBV6-5 with TRBJ1-6, with 9 positions matching TRBD1. CDR1 and CDR2 (germline): MNHEY, SVGAGI. The ends lost 6 bases at V and 7 bases at J; junction bases unmatched: 1. CDR3 length: 13 residues. CDR3: CASRTGGNSPLHF. The CDR3 DNA sequence: TGTGCCAGCAGGACAGGGGGAAATTCACCCCTCCACTTT.

The chain couples TRBV18 to TRBJ2-1; D gene unclear. The V end lost 2 bases, the J end lost 3 bases, and 17 bases lay between the germline ends. Germline V lookup: CDR1 KGHSH, CDR2 LQKENI. The CDR3 has 17 amino acids. The CDR3 protein is CASSPVRSGAFYNEQFF. The CDR3 DNA sequence: TGTGCCAGCTCACCAGTTCGGTCCGGAGCTTTCTACAATGAGCAGTTCTTC.

The chain carries TRBV7-8 and TRBJ1-2; 9 nucleotides match TRBD1. Unmatched junction bases numbered 4, after V lost 4 bases and J lost 4 bases. The CDR3 is 14 amino acids. The germline V gene encodes CDR1 SGHVS and CDR2 FQNEAQ. CDR3: CASSSRDRAYGYTF. Written as DNA, the CDR3 is TGTGCCAGCAGCTCCCGGGACAGGGCCTATGGCTACACCTTC.

The chain combines TRBV5-1 with TRBJ1-2; weak D call: TRBD1 (5 bases). Deletions cut 0 bases from V and 8 bases from J, with 14 bases between. Germline loops: CDR1 SGHRS, CDR2 YFSETQ. The length of the CDR3 is 14 residues. CDR3 amino acids: CASSLVVNSGGYTF. The CDR3 DNA follows: TGCGCCAGCAGCTTGGTAGTGAATTCAGGGGGCTACACCTTC.

The J gene is TRBJ1-4, the V gene TRBV12-2. TRBV12-2 is listed as a pseudogene. This CDR3 has 18 residues. CDR3 in DNA: TGTGCAAGTCGTCAAACCCGGGGATGGGGGGCAACTAATGAAAAACTGTTTTTT. Its translation: CASRQTRGWGATNEKLFF.

The rearrangement joins TRBV15 to TRBJ1-6; D unresolved. The CDR3 is 14 residues long. V lost 6 bases to trimming and J lost 5 bases, with 11 bases between them. Germline lookup yields CDR1 LNHNV and CDR2 YYDKDF (reference sequence). The CDR3 here is CATRKDINNSPLHF. The CDR3 nucleotides are TGTGCCACCAGGAAAGACATCAATAATTCACCCCTCCACTTT.

This chain joins TRBV28 and TRBJ1-2; TRBD1 matches 7 bases. The V gene's germline CDR1 is MDHEN and CDR2 SYDVKM. The V segment lost 6 bases and the J segment 3 bases; nucleotides outside the gene matches: 7. This CDR3 is 14 amino acids long. The CDR3 protein is CASRVQGIHYGYTF. CDR3 in DNA: TGTGCCAGCAGGGTACAGGGGATCCACTATGGCTACACCTTC.

This chain links TRBV4-2 with TRBJ2-7; D is perhaps TRBD2 (7 bases). Germline V gene lookup returns CDR1 LGHNA and CDR2 YNFKEQ. The germline V and J ends were trimmed by 0 bases and 4 bases, with 16 bases remaining between them. The CDR3 extends over 16 amino acids. In nucleotides, the CDR3 is TGTGCCAGCAGCCAAGAAAGCACGAGGGGGGGATACGAGCAGTACTTC. It translates to CASSQESTRGGYEQYF.

The chain is built from TRBV13 and TRBJ1-2, with TRBD1 matching 11 bases. CDR1 and CDR2 (germline): PRHDT, FYEKMQ (reference sequence). The V gene end was trimmed by 5 bases and the J gene end by 7 bases; junction bases not matched to a gene: 3. This CDR3 comprises 13 residues. The CDR3: CASSPGTGGGYTF. Written as DNA, the CDR3 is TGTGCCAGCAGCCCAGGGACAGGGGGTGGCTACACCTTC.

This rearrangement joins TRBV21-1 to TRBJ1-1. TRBV21-1 is noted as a pseudogene. The CDR3 spans 15 residues. In DNA form, the CDR3 reads TGTGCCAGCAGCAAAGACCGGGACTTGGATACGGGGGCTTTCTTT. It encodes CASSKDRDLDTGAFF.

This clone was seen a single time. The gene calls are TRBV5-1 and TRBJ1-1; weak D call: TRBD1 (6 bases). The germline V and J ends were trimmed by 2 bases and 3 bases, with 20 bases remaining between them. This CDR3 is 17 amino acids long. From germline, CDR1 is SGHRS and CDR2 YFSETQ. CDR3 residues: CASSLVPIDTGYTEAFF. The CDR3 DNA is TGCGCCAGCAGCTTAGTTCCCATAGACACAGGGTACACTGAAGCTTTCTTT. The whole variable domain, remainder taken from reference TRBV5-1 and TRBJ1-1, is KAGVTQTPRYLIKTRGQQVTLSCSPISGHRSVSWYQQTPGQGLQFLFEYFSETQRNKGNFPGRFSGRQFSNSRSEMNVSTLELGDSALYLCASSLVPIDTGYTEAFFGQGTRLTVV.

The gene calls are TRBV3-1 (or the pseudogene TRBV3-2) and TRBJ2-3; 16 bases are shared with TRBD2. V trimming: 4 bases; J trimming: 6 bases; junction bases outside the gene matches: 7. The CDR3 is 17 residues long. CDR1 and CDR2 (germline): LGHDT, YNNKEL (reference sequence). CDR3 in amino acids: CASSRGTSGRAGDTQYF. The CDR3 DNA sequence: TGTGCCAGCAGCCGGGGGACTAGCGGGAGGGCAGGGGATACGCAGTATTTT.

The V call is TRBV3-1 (or the pseudogene TRBV3-2), the J call TRBJ2-3; 8 bases match TRBD2. Per germline, CDR1 LGHDT and CDR2 YNNKEL (reference sequence). The CDR3 loop spans 15 amino acids. The V gene end was trimmed by 4 bases and the J gene end by 4 bases; junction bases not matched to a gene: 7. The CDR3 bases are TGTGCCAGCAGCCTGCGGGGGGCAGGTTCAGATACGCAGTATTTT. Amino acid sequence: CASSLRGAGSDTQYF.

J is TRBJ2-6 and V is TRBV6-2 or TRBV6-3; D is perhaps TRBD1 (5 bases). The CDR3 loop spans 16 amino acids. The ends were cut back, 6 bases at V and 2 bases at J, with 14 bases in the middle. The germline V gene has CDR1 MNHEY and CDR2 SVGEGT. The DNA of the CDR3 is TGTGCCAGCAGCACCTTTCAGGGTGCTGGGGCCAACGTCCTGACTTTC. Its protein is CASSTFQGAGANVLTF.

This clone was found once. The genes are TRBV6-5 and TRBJ1-2; D might be TRBD1 (6 bases). V lost 9 bases, J lost 8 bases, and 13 bases lay in between. The CDR3 length is 11 residues. Germline V CDR1 and CDR2: MNHEY, SVGAGI. This CDR3 reads CASTTGFGYTF. The DNA for the CDR3 is TGTGCCAGTACTACAGGGTTCGGCTACACCTTC.

This rearrangement joins TRBV11-2 to TRBJ2-3; no reliable D call. CDR1 and CDR2 (germline): SGHAT, FQNNGV. The germline V and J ends were trimmed by 2 bases and 0 bases, with 6 bases remaining between them. The CDR3 loop spans 14 amino acids. The CDR3, as DNA: TGTGCCAGCAGCTTAACCGGTAGCACAGATACGCAGTATTTT. This translates into CASSLTGSTDTQYF.

The V gene is TRBV6-2 or TRBV6-3, the J gene TRBJ1-5; 7 bases agree with TRBD1. This CDR3 is built from 15 residues. V gave up 6 bases and J gave up 7 bases; unmatched junction bases: 12. CDR1 MNHEY and CDR2 SVGEGT come from the germline V gene. The CDR3 DNA reads as TGTGCCAGCAGGCCTGAGGGGGCGACCGGACAGCCCCAGCATTTT. Amino acid sequence: CASRPEGATGQPQHF.

The chain combines TRBV28 with TRBJ1-1; a possible D gene is TRBD1 (6 bases). The germline gives CDR1 MDHEN, CDR2 SYDVKM. Between the trimmed V and J ends, which lost 3 bases and 1 base, there was a span of 9 bases. The CDR3 has 14 residues. CDR3 sequence reads: CASSFPDRNTEAFF. DNA for the CDR3: TGTGCCAGCAGTTTCCCGGACAGGAACACTGAAGCTTTCTTT.

The CDR3, as DNA: TGTGCCAGCAGTGTTCCAGGGAAGGGGAACACTGAAGCTTTCTTT. This sequence encodes CASSVPGKGNTEAFF. The chain has TRBV27 and TRBJ1-1, with a tentative D call TRBD1 (5 bases). CDR1 and CDR2 from the germline V gene are MNHEY and SMNVEV (reference sequence). V lost 5 bases to trimming and J lost 1 base, with 14 bases between them. The CDR3 is made up of 15 amino acids.

The chain employs TRBV12-3 or TRBV12-4 and TRBJ2-1, with TRBD2 matching 7 bases. Germline trimming cut 8 bases from V and 6 bases from J; bases unmatched to any gene: 1. The CDR3 runs to 11 residues. CDR3: CASGGGNEQFF. DNA for the CDR3: TGTGCCAGCGGGGGGGGCAATGAGCAGTTCTTC.

The chain links TRBV7-2 to TRBJ1-3; no firm D call. The CDR3 is 15 residues long. Trimming left V 4 bases short and J 5 bases short, with 15 bases between. Germline loops: CDR1 SGHTA, CDR2 FQGNSA. The CDR3 DNA is TGTGCCAGCAGCTCCCCCTCCCTAGTCAGAAACACCATATATTTT. Protein product: CASSSPSLVRNTIYF.

This clone was recorded only once. The CDR3 sequence: CASRPQALRLEGADTQYF. CDR3 DNA sequence: TGTGCCAGCAGACCGCAGGCCCTCCGGCTAGAGGGAGCAGATACGCAGTATTTT. The J gene is TRBJ2-3, the V gene TRBV27; the D gene is possibly TRBD2 (5 bases). CDR1 is MNHEY, CDR2 SMNVEV, per germline (reference sequence). The CDR3 has 18 amino acids. V lost 6 bases and J 4 bases, leaving 26 bases between the germline ends.

The chain has TRBV4-1 and TRBJ2-5; 8 bases map to TRBD1. This CDR3 is 14 amino acids long. V was clipped by 5 bases and J by 2 bases; unmatched bases: 4. The germline V gene has CDR1 MGHRA and CDR2 YSYEKL. The CDR3 region is CASSNRQGQETQYF. The CDR3 nucleotides read TGCGCCAGCAGCAACCGACAGGGGCAAGAGACCCAGTACTTC.

The CDR3 DNA follows: TGTGCCAGTAGTATTGGGGGACAACTCTATCAGCCCCAGCATTTT. It is translated as CASSIGGQLYQPQHF. The gene calls are TRBV19 and TRBJ1-5; a weak D match, TRBD1 (6 bases). The ends were cut back, 3 bases at V and 5 bases at J, with 14 bases in the middle. CDR3 length: 15 amino acids. CDR1 LNHDA and CDR2 SQIVND come from the germline V gene (reference sequence).

This rearrangement joins TRBV11-3 to TRBJ1-4; no clear D gene. Per germline, CDR1 SGHNT and CDR2 YENEEA. There are 16 residues in the CDR3. Trimming stripped 5 bases from V and 4 bases from J, with 17 bases between. As DNA, the CDR3 is TGTGCCAGCAGCCAGAAGCAGCCACAGAATAATGAAAAACTGTTTTTT. Translated, it gives CASSQKQPQNNEKLFF.